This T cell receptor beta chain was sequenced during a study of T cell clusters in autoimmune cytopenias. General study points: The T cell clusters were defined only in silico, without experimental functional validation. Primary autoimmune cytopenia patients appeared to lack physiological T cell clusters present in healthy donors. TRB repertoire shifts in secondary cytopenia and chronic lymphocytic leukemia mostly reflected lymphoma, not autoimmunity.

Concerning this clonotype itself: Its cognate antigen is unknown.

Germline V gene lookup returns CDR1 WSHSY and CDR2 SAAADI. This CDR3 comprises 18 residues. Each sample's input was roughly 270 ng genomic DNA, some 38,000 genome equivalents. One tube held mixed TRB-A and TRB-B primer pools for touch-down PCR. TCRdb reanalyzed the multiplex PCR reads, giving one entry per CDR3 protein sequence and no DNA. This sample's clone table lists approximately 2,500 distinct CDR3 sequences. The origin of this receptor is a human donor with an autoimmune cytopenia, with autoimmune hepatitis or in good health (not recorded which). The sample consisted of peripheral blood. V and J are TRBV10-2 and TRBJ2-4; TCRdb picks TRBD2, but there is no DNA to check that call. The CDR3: CASSEGRGGTVAKNIQYF.